This TCR beta chain came from a study of blood T cell repertoires in COVID-19. Study-level information: Researchers got acute and convalescent COVID-19 samples from the United States, Italy and Spain. T cells, B-cell-depleted T cells, or PBMCs supplied cDNA or gDNA.

The table lists this clone with a count of one. Authors' processing steps: Reference gene primer amplification gave estimated nucleated cell counts. Sequencing was performed with immunoSEQ multiplex PCR; in TCRdb, only in-frame clones are kept and a portion is missing. Clone size and V and J calls were adopted from that table, with D and trimming inferred from the DNA. The repertoire holds a few hundred thousand clones, with around 78% as singletons. Germline values: CDR1 SGHNT, CDR2 YENEEA. This CDR3 contains 16 residues. The J segment lost 7 bases and the V segment lost 5 bases, leaving 14 bases of the junction unmatched.

The chain links TRBV11-3 to TRBJ2-1; 7 bases line up with TRBD2. The TCR was taken from a man aged 55 to 70 who had recovered from COVID-19. The source material was peripheral blood. In DNA form, the CDR3 reads TGTGCCAGCAGCAAAATAACGGGAGGAGTTGGAAATGAGCAGTTCTTC. Its translation: CASSKITGGVGNEQFF.